One T cell receptor (beta chain) is described in this entry. The antigen remains unidentified. The repertoire was sequenced with immunoSEQ multiplex PCR; TCRdb's copy has only in-frame clones and lacks some. Among approximately 52,000 clones listed, more than 75% were seen once. This record belongs to a study of a mutant IDH1 vaccine in newly diagnosed glioma. Looking at the study overall: Patients began vaccination 4-6 weeks after radiotherapy alone, or with temozolomide cycles. Visits designated V12 and V13 were conducted at weeks 35 and 47, respectively. Before enrollment, patients got radiotherapy alone, temozolomide alone, or mostly the combination. Study-level findings and limits: Pseudoprogression showed no apparent link to changes in top peripheral T cell clonotypes.

The germline CDR1 and CDR2 sequences are SGHTS and YDEGEE. Trimming cost V 4 bases and J 2 bases, with 15 bases left between them. CDR3 length: 15 amino acids. Sample time point: week 47, end of study. Vaccination used 300 ug of mutant IDH1 20-mer peptide per dose, with topical imiquimod. This clonotype originated in a woman aged 40 to 55 with glioma. Some clones in this sample may be carry-over from other donors' samples. J is TRBJ1-2 and V is TRBV5-8; D might be TRBD1 (5 bases). Sample: PBMCs, taken from a glioma patient whose treatment included an IDH1 peptide vaccine. CDR3 nucleotide sequence: TGTGCCAGCAGCCCTGAGGCTGGGGGAAACTATGGCTACACCTTC. It encodes CASSPEAGGNYGYTF. Looking up the rest from reference TRBV5-8 and TRBJ1-2 gives the full variable domain: EAGVTQSPTHLIKTRGQQATLRCSPISGHTSVYWYQQALGLGLQFLLWYDEGEERNRGNFPPRFSGRQFPNYSSELNVNALELEDSALYLCASSPEAGGNYGYTFGSGTRLTVV.